This TCR beta chain is drawn from a study of patients and donors after allogeneic stem cell transplantation. The length of the CDR3 is 15 residues. Trimming removed 0 bases from V and 0 bases from J, with 8 bases in between. Per the germline V gene, CDR1 is SGHTA and CDR2 is FQGTGA. TCRdb used MiXCR to reprocess the RT-PCR reads, holding one entry per CDR3 protein. This table holds some 90,000 distinct CDR3 sequences, roughly 50% found once. Sequencing was carried out using blood, either unsorted or a sorted T cell fraction (not recorded which). This sequence joins TRBV7-3 and TRBJ2-5; D is perhaps TRBD1 (5 bases). The receptor comes from a human donor who was either an allogeneic HSCT recipient or a stem cell or donor lymphocyte infusion donor (not recorded which). It is not recorded whose cells these are; they may come from a transplant donor. The CDR3 region has the DNA TGTGCCAGCAGCTTAACTGGGGCTTACCAAGAGACCCAGTACTTC. It yields the protein CASSLTGAYQETQYF.